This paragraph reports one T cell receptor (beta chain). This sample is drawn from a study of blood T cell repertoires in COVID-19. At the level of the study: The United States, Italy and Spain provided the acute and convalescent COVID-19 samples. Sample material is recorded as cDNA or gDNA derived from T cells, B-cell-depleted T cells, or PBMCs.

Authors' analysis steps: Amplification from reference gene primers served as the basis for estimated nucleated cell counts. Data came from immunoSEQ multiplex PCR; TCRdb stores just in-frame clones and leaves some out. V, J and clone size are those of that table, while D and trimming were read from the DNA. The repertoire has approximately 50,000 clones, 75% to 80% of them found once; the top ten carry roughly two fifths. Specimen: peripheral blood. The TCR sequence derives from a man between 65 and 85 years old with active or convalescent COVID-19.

The CDR3 DNA reads TGTGCCAGTATAGTCCCGACAGGGCGGAGGACTGAAGCTTTCTTT. This codes for CASIVPTGRRTEAFF. V usage is TRBV19 and J usage is TRBJ1-1; 7 positions match TRBD1. V lost 7 bases and J lost 5; bases outside the gene matches: 13. Germline CDR1 reads LNHDA; CDR2 reads SQIVND (reference sequence). CDR3 length: 15 amino acids.